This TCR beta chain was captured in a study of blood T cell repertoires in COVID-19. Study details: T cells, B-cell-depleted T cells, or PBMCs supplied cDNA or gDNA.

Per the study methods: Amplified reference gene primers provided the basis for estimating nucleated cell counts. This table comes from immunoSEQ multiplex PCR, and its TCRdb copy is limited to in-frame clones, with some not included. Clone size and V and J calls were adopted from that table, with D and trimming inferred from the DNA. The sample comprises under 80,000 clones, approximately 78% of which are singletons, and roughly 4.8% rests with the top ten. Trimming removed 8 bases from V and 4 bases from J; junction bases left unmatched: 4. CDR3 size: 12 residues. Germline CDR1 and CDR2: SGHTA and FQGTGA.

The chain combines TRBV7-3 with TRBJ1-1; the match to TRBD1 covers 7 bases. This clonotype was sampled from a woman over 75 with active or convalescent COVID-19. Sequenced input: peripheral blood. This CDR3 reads CASGQGGTEAFF. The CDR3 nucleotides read TGTGCCAGCGGGCAGGGGGGCACTGAAGCTTTCTTT.